Described below is a single T cell receptor (beta chain) sequence and its context. Its antigen is still unknown. Germline V gives CDR1 LNHNV, CDR2 YYDKDF (reference sequence). The ends lost 9 bases at V and 3 bases at J; junction bases unmatched: 7. This CDR3 spans 14 amino acids. This record belongs to a study of shared clonotypes between healthy human individuals. Study conclusions and caveats: For sorted subsets, rarefaction showed incomplete sequencing despite large depth. How much donors shared clonotypes was expected to be affected by sequencing depth.

Only in-frame clones appear in the TCRdb table, and some are missing; sequencing was by immunoSEQ multiplex PCR. The table shows approximately 110,000 clones, with under 70% occurring only once. This clonotype was sampled from a woman between 25 and 40 years old in good health. Sequencing was done on a sample of memory CD8+ T cells sorted from blood. The sample's subset: CD45RO+ cells pooled with CCR7-negative TemRA cells. The chain couples TRBV15 to TRBJ2-3, with 9 bases identical to TRBD1. This CDR3 is CATKDRGVTDTQYF. The CDR3 DNA follows: TGTGCCACTAAGGACAGGGGAGTAACAGATACGCAGTATTTT.